This T cell receptor beta chain comes out of a study of CD8 T cells in ankylosing spondylitis (dated by TCRdb to about 2017). Concerning the study at large: T cell receptor beta repertoires were profiled in healthy donors and ankylosing spondylitis patients so that disease-linked TCR variants could be found. In total, the full study cohort was made up of 110 or so healthy donors and 25 ankylosing spondylitis patients. Samples of peripheral blood were taken, and for ankylosing spondylitis patients, synovial fluid was collected as well. What the authors observed across the whole study: The disease-linked clones had a CD8+ phenotype and were found at relatively low frequencies in peripheral blood. Some motif variants were previously reported in synovial fluid and blood of reactive arthritis patients, suggesting common disease-initiation mechanisms. According to the report, matched synovial fluid samples from ankylosing spondylitis patients were significantly enriched for the disease-linked clones. A TCR beta motif made up of eight or nine highly homologous amino acid variants appeared to be characteristic of blood from ankylosing spondylitis patients.

The run used an Illumina HiSeq 2500. Quantitative 5'-RACE with molecular barcodes was the method used to prepare the TCR beta libraries. On the study's bioinformatics: A new computational method based on a probabilistic model of VDJ rearrangement was used to identify disease-linked TCR variants. TCRdb handled the public reads itself, with Q25 trimming in fastp and clone calling in MiXCR, and kept productive beta chains. One record per CDR3 amino acid sequence lists the most common genes and DNA. The V and J calls come from TCRdb's annotation, not from the publication. The sample table lists 400,000 or so distinct CDR3 sequences, around 26% of them with a count of one. Over 0.8% of the sample comes from the top ten. V is shortened by 6 bases, J by 2 bases, and the region joining them spans 13 bases. From its cysteine to its phenylalanine, the CDR3 spans 13 amino acids. Only the CDR3 portion is preserved as DNA: 39 bases, with reading frame beginning at the first base. CDR1 and CDR2, looked up from the germline V gene, are SQVTM and ANQGSEA.

Note on this clonotype: The target of this receptor is not known. Base-call qualities are not available, and no considerably larger clone is one nucleotide away.

This TCR was sampled from a male donor with ankylosing spondylitis. The specimen sequenced was blood, either unsorted or a sorted T cell fraction (not recorded which). The receptor chain draws on TRBV29-1 and TRBJ1-2; tentative D gene TRBD1, with 6 bases matching. The nucleotide sequence is given as TGCAGCGTCCGTCCAGGGGAGAACTATGGCTACACCTTC. Translation gives CSVRPGENYGYTF.